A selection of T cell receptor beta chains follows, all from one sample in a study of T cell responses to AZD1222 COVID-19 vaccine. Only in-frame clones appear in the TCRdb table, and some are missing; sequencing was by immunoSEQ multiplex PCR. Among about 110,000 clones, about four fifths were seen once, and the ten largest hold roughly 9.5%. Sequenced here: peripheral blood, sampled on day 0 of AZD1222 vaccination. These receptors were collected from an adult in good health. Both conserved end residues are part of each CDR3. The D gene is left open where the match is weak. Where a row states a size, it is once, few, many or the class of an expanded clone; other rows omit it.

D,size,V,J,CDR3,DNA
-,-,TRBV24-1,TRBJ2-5,CATSDGFQETQYF,TGTGCCACCAGTGATGGGTTCCAAGAGACCCAGTACTTC
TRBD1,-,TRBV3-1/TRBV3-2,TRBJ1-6,CASSQDAPDRGRSNSPLHF,TGTGCCAGCAGCCAAGATGCTCCGGACAGGGGAAGAAGTAATTCACCCCTCCACTTT
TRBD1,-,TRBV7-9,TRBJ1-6,CASSSGTDYSPLHF,TGTGCCAGCAGCTCCGGGACAGATTATTCACCCCTCCACTTT
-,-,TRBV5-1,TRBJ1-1,CASGAGTGNTEAFF,TGCGCCAGCGGTGCCGGGACGGGGAACACTGAAGCTTTCTTT
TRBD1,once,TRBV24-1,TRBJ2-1,CATSPKGQGRGNEQFF,TGTGCCACCAGCCCAAAGGGACAGGGCAGGGGCAATGAGCAGTTCTTC
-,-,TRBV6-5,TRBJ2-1,CASSYSRLGMVEQFF,TGTGCCAGCAGTTACTCGAGACTAGGGATGGTTGAGCAGTTCTTC
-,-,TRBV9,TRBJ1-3,CASSPGGTSGNTIYF,TGTGCCAGCAGCCCAGGCGGGACCTCTGGAAACACCATATATTTT
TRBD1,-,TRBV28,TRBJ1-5,CASSSLRTGGRQPQHF,TGTGCCAGCAGTTCCCTAAGGACAGGGGGCCGTCAGCCCCAGCATTTT
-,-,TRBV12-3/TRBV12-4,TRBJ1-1,CASSTTTRTEAFF,TGTGCCAGCAGTACAACGACACGCACTGAAGCTTTCTTT
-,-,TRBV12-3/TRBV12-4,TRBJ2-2,CASSGRGAGELFF,TGTGCCAGCAGTGGCAGGGGGGCCGGGGAGCTGTTTTTT
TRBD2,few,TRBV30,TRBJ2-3,CAWSVASGGLAQYF,TGTGCCTGGAGTGTGGCTAGCGGGGGGTTAGCGCAGTATTTT
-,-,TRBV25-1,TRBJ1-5,CASSRGDNQPQHF,TGTGCCAGCAGTAGGGGGGACAATCAGCCCCAGCATTTT
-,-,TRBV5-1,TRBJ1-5,CASSFSSSSRQPQHF,TGCGCCAGCAGCTTTTCAAGTTCTAGCCGTCAGCCCCAGCATTTT